This entry lists 2 T cell receptor beta chains sequenced from one sample in a study of blood T cell repertoires in COVID-19. Clones were sequenced by immunoSEQ multiplex PCR, and TCRdb holds only the in-frame ones, with some missing. The sample lists some 130,000 clones, more than 75% occurring once. The sample comprised peripheral blood. The receptor set was obtained from a man in his sixties who had recovered from COVID-19.

The chain uses TRBV5-4 and TRBJ2-4; a possible D gene is TRBD1 (7 bases). CDR1 and CDR2 (germline): SGHNT, YYREEE (reference sequence). CDR3 size: 15 residues. V gave up 5 bases and J gave up 3 bases, with 15 bases separating them. The CDR3 loop is CASRRAGGYKNIQYF. In DNA, the CDR3 is TGTGCCAGCAGGAGGGCAGGGGGGTACAAAAACATTCAGTACTTC.

Worth noting for this clone: This sample also contains other DNA sequences that code for the same CDR3. The chain carries TRBV15 and TRBJ2-3; 7 bases match TRBD2. The CDR3 consists of 16 residues. V gave up 0 bases and J gave up 0 bases; unmatched junction bases: 3. Germline-derived CDR1 and CDR2 are LNHNV and YYDKDF (reference sequence). The CDR3 loop is CATSRDPSGSTDTQYF. The CDR3 nucleotides are TGTGCCACCAGCAGAGATCCTAGCGGTAGCACAGATACGCAGTATTTT.